This T cell receptor (beta chain) stems from a study of T cells after yellow fever vaccination. Points from the study as a whole: Peaking on day 5 versus 15, the secondary response was faster but weaker. Contamination by abundant bulk-population clonotypes could be present in FACS-sorted repertoires.

This clonotype was seen a few times. Its antigen is currently unknown. A 5'RACE template-switching step, the method used to make TCR cDNA, added a universal primer site and UMIs. TCRdb reprocessed the 5' RACE reads with MiXCR, giving one entry per CDR3 protein. The sample lists about 74,000 distinct CDR3 sequences, approximately 7% occurring once. Trimming pared 8 bases from V and 3 bases from J, leaving 26 bases between. CDR3 size: 17 residues. Germline lookup yields CDR1 ENHRY and CDR2 SYGVKD. The chain has TRBV10-3 and TRBJ2-7; D gene unclear. The material was CD8+ T cells sorted from PBMCs, obtained 5 to 6 days after the first yellow fever vaccination. This sequence was found in a man between 18 and 35 years old who received the YFV17D yellow fever vaccine. CDR3 amino acids: CAIGKPLLSLNHYEQYV. The DNA for the CDR3 is TGTGCCATCGGAAAACCCCTCCTTAGCCTTAATCACTACGAGCAGTACGTC.